The rows below give T cell receptor beta chains drawn from one sample of a study of blood T cells in healthy people across ages. TCRdb recomputed calls from the 5' RACE reads with MiXCR, one row per CDR3 protein. The profile shows about 930,000 distinct CDR3 sequences, about 28% of them singletons. These sequences were also reported in another study, on T cells of mothers and their children.

Material for sequencing was blood. These receptors were collected from a woman between 35 and 50 years old in good health. Both conserved end residues are part of each CDR3. D genes are given only for firm matches. Size values are once, few and many counts, or a class for expanded clones, and some rows have none.

V gene,clone size,J gene,D gene,CDR3 protein,CDR3 DNA
TRBV7-2,NA,TRBJ2-2,TRBD1,CASRFGRTGRMELFF,TGTGCCAGCAGGTTCGGCCGGACAGGACGGATGGAGCTGTTTTTT
TRBV20-1,few,TRBJ1-6,NA,CSARRSSSYNSPLHF,TGCAGCGCCCGACGGTCTAGCTCCTATAATTCACCCCTCCACTTT
TRBV28,NA,TRBJ1-5,NA,CASSSTHPQHF,TGTGCCAGCAGCTCCACTCATCCCCAGCATTTT
TRBV6-6,many,TRBJ2-7,NA,CASTSGTSSYEQYF,TGTGCCAGCACCTCCGGGACAAGCTCCTACGAGCAGTACTTC
TRBV2,few,TRBJ1-2,NA,CASRITGNYGYTF,TGTGCCAGCAGGATCACAGGGAACTATGGCTACACCTTC
TRBV28,NA,TRBJ2-1,TRBD2,CASHTSGSYNEQFF,TGTGCCAGCCACACTAGCGGGAGTTACAATGAGCAGTTCTTC
TRBV20-1,NA,TRBJ2-7,NA,CSARSPDRWAYEQYF,TGCAGTGCTAGATCCCCCGACAGGTGGGCCTACGAGCAGTACTTC
TRBV5-6,many,TRBJ2-5,TRBD1,CASSLPGQGSQETQYF,TGTGCCAGCAGCTTACCGGGACAGGGGTCCCAAGAGACCCAGTACTTC
TRBV24-1,many,TRBJ1-2,NA,CATSDLRAGNYGYTF,TGTGCCACCAGTGATTTACGGGCCGGCAACTATGGCTACACCTTC
TRBV28,NA,TRBJ1-1,NA,CASSSRGVATEAFF,TGTGCCAGCAGTTCCCGCGGGGTGGCCACTGAAGCTTTCTTT
TRBV24-1,NA,TRBJ1-4,NA,CATRGAANEKLFF,TGTGCCACCAGAGGGGCAGCCAATGAAAAACTGTTTTTT
TRBV7-2,few,TRBJ1-2,NA,CASSPDDYGYTF,TGTGCCAGCAGCCCCGATGACTATGGCTACACCTTC
TRBV12-3/TRBV12-4,NA,TRBJ1-1,NA,CASSLDREVGNTEAFF,TGTGCCAGCAGTTTAGACAGGGAGGTTGGGAACACTGAAGCTTTCTTT
TRBV6-6,few,TRBJ1-5,NA,CASSSGNGNQPQHF,TGTGCCAGCAGTTCAGGGAACGGGAATCAGCCCCAGCATTTT
TRBV7-2,many,TRBJ2-1,TRBD2,CASSRGGRVDNEQFF,TGTGCCAGCAGCCGGGGAGGGCGGGTTGACAATGAGCAGTTCTTC
TRBV7-2,NA,TRBJ2-1,TRBD1,CASSFRDRAYNEQFF,TGTGCCAGCAGCTTCCGGGACAGGGCCTACAATGAGCAGTTCTTC
TRBV5-5,NA,TRBJ1-2,TRBD1,CASSFEWLRDRGRGGYTF,TGTGCCAGCAGCTTTGAATGGTTGCGGGACAGGGGGCGTGGTGGCTACACCTTC
TRBV12-3/TRBV12-4,many,TRBJ2-4,NA,CASSTDRDSGSIQYF,TGTGCCAGCAGTACGGACCGGGATTCCGGAAGCATTCAGTACTTC